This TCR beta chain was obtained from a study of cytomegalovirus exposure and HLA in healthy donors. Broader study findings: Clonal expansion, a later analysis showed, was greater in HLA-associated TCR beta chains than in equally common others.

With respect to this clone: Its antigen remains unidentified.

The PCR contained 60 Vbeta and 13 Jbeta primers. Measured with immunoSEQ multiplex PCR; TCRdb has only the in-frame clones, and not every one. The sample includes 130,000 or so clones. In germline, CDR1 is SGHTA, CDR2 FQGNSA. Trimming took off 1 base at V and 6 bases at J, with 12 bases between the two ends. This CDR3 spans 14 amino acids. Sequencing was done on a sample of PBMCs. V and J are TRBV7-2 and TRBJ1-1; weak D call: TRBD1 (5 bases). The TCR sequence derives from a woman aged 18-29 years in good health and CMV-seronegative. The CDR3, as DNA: TGTGCCAGCAGCTTAGTGGGGGGATCTCCTGAAGCTTTCTTT. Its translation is CASSLVGGSPEAFF.